This TCR beta chain was recovered during a study of blood T cell repertoires in COVID-19. Study summary: COVID-19 samples collected from the United States, Italy and Spain covered acute and convalescent phases. PBMCs, B-cell-depleted T cells, or T cells provided the cDNA or gDNA that made up the material.

Seattle enrolled patients during active infection and tracked them longitudinally. Under the authors' procedure: Estimation of nucleated cell counts was performed using reference gene primer amplification. Using immunoSEQ multiplex PCR, the repertoire was profiled, and TCRdb retains in-frame clones only, with some absent. D and trimming were read from the DNA, whereas the V and J calls and clone size are those reported in that table. Among approximately 200,000 clones listed, approximately 87% were seen once. The germline CDR1 and CDR2 sequences are MNHEY and SVGAGI. The CDR3 spans 15 residues. V lost 6 bases, J lost 4 bases, and 8 bases stayed unmatched.

This clonotype originated in a person aged 65-85 years with COVID-19, enrolled during active disease. What was sequenced was peripheral blood. This chain links TRBV6-5 with TRBJ1-3; 8 bases are shared with TRBD1. The chain's CDR3 is CASRTDRGGGNTIYF. As DNA, the CDR3 is TGTGCCAGCAGGACCGACAGGGGAGGCGGAAACACCATATATTTT.